This T cell receptor beta chain is drawn from a study of TIL therapy for anti-PD-1-resistant metastatic lung cancer (dated by TCRdb to 2020 to 2023). Notes on the research overall: Enrolled patients had a median age of approximately 49 years (range roughly 35-85) and a median tumor PD-L1 proportion score of around 5.9%. Most of the cohort had lung adenocarcinoma, including a few EGFR-mutant tumors and two ALK-rearranged tumors, and half of the patients were either current or former smokers. A median non-synonymous tumor mutation burden of approximately 1.5 mutations per megabase was determined across the cohort by whole-exome sequencing. T cell receptor beta sequencing of tumor and peripheral blood served to follow clonotypes across the tumor, the expanded TIL product, and serial blood samples. Paper-wide results and their limitations: The study protocol defined all tumor marker inferences as exploratory. Clonal turnover during TIL culture was high, and many clones enriched in the product were not detected in the baseline tumor, suggesting clonal contraction instead of faithful expansion. Higher clonality and lower diversity were observed in expanded TIL cultures than in baseline intratumoral T cells (median clonality around 5.9% vs 31%, p < 0.0001). Generalizability was limited because the cohort was highly selected, with more treatment-naive, never-smoker and oncogene-addicted patients included than is typical.

The immunoSEQ v3 hsTCRB kit was used to amplify TCR beta CDR3 regions from genomic DNA through bias-controlled multiplex PCR. TCR libraries were sequenced on an Illumina NextSeq 500 to around 1.8 million read pairs for survey level or roughly 4.5-6 million for deep level. Per the source publication's procedure: The immunoSEQ Analyzer software assigned V, D and J genes, filtered out non-productive sequences, and reported clonality. Repertoires of infused TIL and blood were compared using productive Simpson clonality and the Morisita overlap index of productive TRB rearrangements. TCRdb stores this immuneACCESS table with in-frame sequences only. Part of the clones is absent; in the studies checked, under half of the shortfall reflects unresolved V genes, and no reason is known for the rest. That table supplies the V and J calls and clone size; D and trimming were determined from the DNA. The sample records under 8,000 clones, approximately 71% of which are singletons. Over 15% of the sample is in the top ten clones.

The label giving this sample's time point can be read as: pre-treatment sample, taken before nivolumab and TIL therapy. Excised metastases, mostly pleural nodules or supraclavicular lymph nodes, were used as baseline tumor samples and were taken from the same resection from which TIL were grown. Before any PD-1/PD-L1 blockade was given, tumors were harvested, nivolumab was then administered, and patients who progressed went on to receive lymphodepletion, an infusion of expanded TIL, and IL-2. A phase I trial run at two centers enrolled adults with stage 4 NSCLC between October 2017 and 2020. Samples were obtained from a single-arm, open-label phase I trial in which tumor-infiltrating lymphocyte therapy with nivolumab was evaluated in advanced non-small cell lung cancer. For each resected tumor, portions were snap-frozen in liquid nitrogen and kept at -80 degrees C. Tumor regions of interest were selected on H&E sections using laser-capture macrodissection, ground into around 16 mg aliquots, and extracted using Qiagen Allprep kits.

This clone showed up just once. Its antigen remains undetermined. Base qualities are not recorded, but no much larger clone differs from it by a single base. Ends trimmed: V by 0 bases, J by 4 bases; bases unmatched to a gene: 9. As encoded in the germline V gene, CDR1 is MGHRA while CDR2 is YSYEKL. The CDR3 numbers 16 residues from cysteine through phenylalanine. Only the CDR3 region is kept as DNA, spanning 48 bases read in frame from base 1. The TCR sequence derives from a person between 25 and 80 years old with non-small cell lung cancer. The starting material was tumor tissue, obtained at baseline. The sequence is built from TRBV4-1 and TRBJ2-7; 7 middle bases align to TRBD2. This receptor carries the CDR3 CASSQDLGQGGYEQYF. The sequenced DNA is TGCGCCAGCAGCCAAGACCTTGGTCAGGGAGGGTACGAGCAGTACTTC.